This T cell receptor (beta chain) was recorded in a study of T cells in Graves' hyperthyroidism and ophthalmopathy. Ten or more counts support this clonotype. These patients, aged 18 to 65, had recently diagnosed hyperthyroidism lasting under 2 months. The investigators amplified TCR beta CDR3 regions from RNA transcripts. HTBI primers were used for first-round RT-PCR of the TCR CDR3. One entry per CDR3 protein results from TCRdb running MiXCR on the multiplex PCR reads. The top ten hold about an eighth of the sample, which has 250,000 to 300,000 distinct CDR3 sequences, roughly 14% seen once. V lost 1 base and J lost 3; bases outside the gene matches: 1. The length of the CDR3 is 15 residues.

The sequence was collected from a woman aged 40 to 55 with Graves' hyperthyroidism that later progressed to Graves' ophthalmopathy. The sample was blood. The chain employs TRBV12-3 or TRBV12-4 and TRBJ1-2; 11 nucleotides match TRBD1. The CDR3 here is CASSLGGQGDYGYTF. CDR3 nucleotide sequence: TGTGCCAGCAGTTTAGGGGGACAGGGGGACTATGGCTACACCTTC.